This T cell receptor (beta chain) was identified in a study of T cell repertoires in cytomegalovirus infection. Study-wide background: Well-studied HLA-B-restricted epitopes and recently identified HLA-C-restricted epitopes of CMV were both used in the study. A matching HLA type, together with CMV infection, was signaled by public TCR beta signatures.

Germline lookup yields CDR1 LNHDA and CDR2 SQIVND (reference sequence). This CDR3 region has 15 residues. The V and J ends lost 3 bases and 0 bases respectively, with 9 bases between them. Remarks on this clonotype: Its target is not known.

TCRdb re-called the reads through MiXCR, storing one row per CDR3 protein. Of about 340,000 distinct CDR3 sequences listed, 29% are singletons. Study-wide findings and caveats: Individuals carrying CMV plus the relevant HLA were identified by cumulative frequency of public TCR beta families. HLA-C-restricted CMV-specific TCR beta clonotypes were dominant in the ex vivo response.

This specimen consisted of cultured PBMCs, obtained from culture after CMV antigen stimulation. The sequence was obtained from a human donor in good health (CMV status not recorded). Some clones in this sample may be carry-over from other donors' samples. The chain uses TRBV19 and TRBJ1-5; D is unclear. This CDR3 is CASSMFPSSNQPQHF. As DNA, the CDR3 is TGTGCCAGTAGTATGTTCCCGTCTAGCAATCAGCCCCAGCATTTT.